One and the same sample provided the 15 T cell receptor beta chains below, sequenced in a study of PD-L1 blockade in urothelial cancer. The sample's time point: pretreatment peripheral blood. TCRdb's copy holds only in-frame clones and misses some; the assay was immunoSEQ multiplex PCR. The table records 100,000 to 150,000 clones, approximately 84% of them present only once. The specimen was PBMCs, collected around atezolizumab (anti-PD-L1) treatment. These receptor sequences come from a man aged 50-59 years with urothelial cancer.

In this sample, this clone turned up once. This chain links TRBV7-2 with TRBJ2-3; D is perhaps TRBD1 (7 bases). The CDR3 spans 15 residues. The V end lost 5 bases, the J end lost 4 bases, and 16 bases lay between the germline ends. Germline V CDR1 and CDR2: SGHTA, FQGNSA. The CDR3 region is CASSLRGQGADTQYF. CDR3 DNA sequence: TGTGCCAGCAGCCTTCGGGGGCAGGGGGCAGATACGCAGTATTTT.

The chain combines TRBV7-9 with TRBJ1-6; the match to TRBD1 covers 7 bases. V lost 7 bases, J lost 0 bases, and 12 bases stayed unmatched. The CDR3 contains 18 residues. The germline CDR1 and CDR2 sequences are SEHNR and FQNEAQ (reference sequence). The CDR3 spells CASTSGQLSSSYNSPLHF. The CDR3 DNA reads as TGTGCCAGCACCTCGGGACAGCTATCCTCCTCCTATAATTCACCCCTCCACTTT.

This chain uses TRBV6-6 with TRBJ2-7; 14 bases align to TRBD2. The germline V gene encodes CDR1 MNHNY and CDR2 SVGAGI (reference sequence). The V and J ends lost 6 bases and 6 bases, in that order; junction bases with no gene match: 7. The length of the CDR3 is 15 residues. CDR3 nucleotide sequence: TGTGCCAGCAGCACGGGGACTAGCGGGAGAGGCGAGCAGTACTTC. Translated, it gives CASSTGTSGRGEQYF.

The V gene is TRBV2, the J gene TRBJ2-3, with 7 bases aligning to TRBD2. V dropped 1 base and J dropped 2; count of bases not matched to a gene: 9. The CDR3 contains 17 residues. Germline CDR1 reads SNHLY; CDR2 reads FYNNEI. This CDR3 is CASSEGAGGSNTDTQYF. CDR3 DNA: TGTGCCAGCAGTGAAGGGGCCGGCGGGAGTAACACAGATACGCAGTATTTT.

For the CDR3, the DNA is TGTGCCATCAGCGCCGGACAGGCGGTGGGTGGCTACACCTTC. It is translated as CAISAGQAVGGYTF. The chain has TRBV10-3 and TRBJ1-2, with TRBD1 identical over 7 bases. There are 14 residues in the CDR3. J was trimmed by 7 bases and V by 6 bases; bases with no gene match: 11. Germline V gives CDR1 ENHRY, CDR2 SYGVKD.

This rearrangement joins TRBV25-1 to TRBJ1-3, with TRBD1 as a possible D gene (6 bases). The V and J ends lost 9 bases and 2 bases respectively, with 14 bases between them. Germline CDR1 is MGHDK and CDR2 is SYGVNS. There are 14 residues in the CDR3. Written as DNA, the CDR3 is TGTGCCAGTACAGGGAGTTGGGCTGGAAACACCATATATTTT. It yields the protein CASTGSWAGNTIYF.

J is TRBJ2-3 and V is TRBV2; 14 bases agree with TRBD2. The CDR3 covers 16 residues. Germline values: CDR1 SNHLY, CDR2 FYNNEI. J gave up 6 bases and V 4 bases, and 6 bases lay outside the gene matches. The CDR3 nucleotides read TGTGCCAGCAGTGGAGGGACTAGCGGGAGATGGGATACGCAGTATTTT. It codes for CASSGGTSGRWDTQYF.

This clone was observed once. The CDR3 sequence is CASSHSSADTQYF. The CDR3 DNA reads TGCGCCAGCAGCCATTCTAGCGCCGATACGCAGTATTTT. This chain joins TRBV5-1 and TRBJ2-3; possible D gene TRBD2, 6 bases. Per germline, CDR1 SGHRS and CDR2 YFSETQ. The CDR3 is 13 residues long. Trimming cost V 4 bases and J 6 bases, with 12 bases left between them. Full variable domain (remainder filled in from reference TRBV5-1 and TRBJ2-3): KAGVTQTPRYLIKTRGQQVTLSCSPISGHRSVSWYQQTPGQGLQFLFEYFSETQRNKGNFPGRFSGRQFSNSRSEMNVSTLELGDSALYLCASSHSSADTQYFGPGTRLTVL.

The rearrangement uses TRBV28 and TRBJ1-1; D perhaps matches TRBD1 (6 bases). Trimming pared 6 bases from V and 4 bases from J, leaving 15 bases between. The length of the CDR3 is 14 residues. Germline V lookup: CDR1 MDHEN, CDR2 SYDVKM. In DNA, the CDR3 is TGTGCCAGCAGCACAGCAGGGGCAATCACTGAAGCTTTCTTT. This codes for CASSTAGAITEAFF.

The chain is built from TRBV21-1 and TRBJ2-3; the listed D gene, TRBD1, was not tested against the DNA. TRBV21-1 is marked as a pseudogene. This CDR3 has 19 residues. CDR3 loop: CASSRVDRGGLSSTDTQYF. The CDR3 coding sequence is TGTGCCAGCAGCCGGGTTGACAGGGGTGGACTAAGCTCTACAGATACGCAGTATTTT.

J is TRBJ2-5 and V is TRBV2; possible D gene TRBD2, 7 bases. This CDR3 is built from 15 residues. Germline loops: CDR1 SNHLY, CDR2 FYNNEI. Trimming removed 0 bases at V and 5 bases at J, with 13 bases between. The CDR3 here is CASSEAPGGEETQYF. In DNA, the CDR3 is TGTGCCAGCAGTGAAGCGCCGGGGGGCGAGGAGACCCAGTACTTC.

The chain combines TRBV19 with TRBJ2-2; tentatively, D is TRBD1 (7 bases). V was cut by 4 bases and J by 5 bases, with 23 bases left in between. The CDR3 extends over 18 amino acids. CDR1 and CDR2 (germline): LNHDA, SQIVND (reference sequence). The CDR3 DNA reads TGTGCCAGTAGTAGAAAACAGGGGCGCGGGGCAAGGACCGGGGAGCTGTTTTTT. The encoded protein is CASSRKQGRGARTGELFF.

The chain is built from TRBV18 and TRBJ2-5; 8 bases agree with TRBD1. This CDR3 is 14 amino acids long. The V gene end was trimmed by 1 base and the J gene end by 2 bases; junction bases not matched to a gene: 0. The germline CDR1 and CDR2 sequences are KGHSH and LQKENI. The CDR3 loop is CASSPRTGQETQYF. In DNA, the CDR3 is TGTGCCAGCTCACCACGGACAGGGCAAGAGACCCAGTACTTC.

This CDR3 is CASRPSLTSTDTQYF. As DNA, the CDR3 is TGTGCCAGCAGGCCTAGTCTCACTAGCACAGATACGCAGTATTTT. V is TRBV5-6 and J is TRBJ2-3; D remains ambiguous. The V end lost 5 bases, the J end lost 0 bases, and 13 bases lay between the germline ends. CDR1 is SGHDT and CDR2 is YYEEEE in the germline V gene. The CDR3 totals 15 residues.

The V call is TRBV6-1, the J call TRBJ2-2; TRBD1 might be the D (6 bases). The CDR3 loop spans 17 amino acids. Germline V gene data show CDR1 as MNHNS and CDR2 as SASEGT. V shed 4 bases and J shed 5 bases, with 20 bases lying between them. The CDR3 here is CASSAGAWKALTGELFF. The CDR3 DNA reads TGTGCCAGCAGTGCAGGGGCGTGGAAAGCTCTTACCGGGGAGCTGTTTTTT.